Sequencing of this T cell receptor beta chain was carried out in a study of blood T cell repertoires in COVID-19 (dated by TCRdb to the early 2020s). About the study as a whole: Samples from collaborators originated in the United States, Italy and Spain and spanned both the acute and convalescent phases of COVID-19. The prospective study material was composed of cDNA or gDNA derived from T cells, B-cell-depleted T cells, or PBMCs. The dataset comprised deeply sampled blood TCRbeta repertoires from subjects exposed to, actively infected with, or recovered from COVID-19. The repertoires were released in a freely available public database meant as a resource for research on the immune response to SARS-CoV-2. Samples were obtained from the ongoing ImmuneRACE study (first 160 participants) and from approximately 1,200 subjects provided by 6 global collaborators. Sample metadata almost always included a de-identified subject ID, COVID-19 status, age in years and sex. Where HLA class I and class II types were available, the types were taken from metadata supplied by the sample provider, not from assay-based typing.

The immunoSEQ Assay, a bias-controlled multiplex PCR, was used to amplify TCRbeta CDR3 regions from genomic DNA. In the original analysis: The number of nucleated cells in each sample was estimated from the amplification of reference gene primers within the assay. To quantify the absolute abundance of each unique TCRbeta CDR3 rearrangement, sequence reads were collapsed and filtered. For each sample, productive Simpson clonality was calculated as the square root of Simpson's diversity index across productive rearrangements. Not all clones reach the TCRdb copy of this immuneACCESS table, which keeps in-frame sequences only. Checked studies attribute under half of the gap to unresolved V genes and leave the rest unexplained. From that table come the V and J calls and clone size; the DNA was used to work out D and trimming. The sample table records 250,000 to 350,000 clones; 92% of these occur just once. Jointly, the top ten make up approximately 17% of the sample.

In the prospective study, participants were roughly 18 to 100 years old, resided in approximately 25 geographic areas of the United States, and were enrolled through a virtual design. Cohort assignment in the prospective study relied on participant-reported clinical history from a screening survey and a study questionnaire. For ImmuneRACE Cohort 3, a participant was defined as recovered based on two consecutive negative NP/OP PCR tests, clearance by a healthcare professional, or resolution of symptoms. Each participant in the prospective study had whole blood, serum and a nasopharyngeal or oropharyngeal swab collected by mobile phlebotomists. Prospective study participants could optionally give additional blood draws and questionnaires over a roughly two-month period. Before DNA extraction, blood samples from the prospective study were shipped at room temperature or frozen. What the study reported, not specific to this receptor: How much clinical and demographic metadata was included differed by source and by participant, and the metadata was provided uncurated.

As concerns this clone: Its antigen specificity is not known. No base quality information exists; no much larger clone differs at one position.

The specimen sequenced was PBMCs or T cells enriched from blood (not recorded which). The clonotype was recovered from a woman aged 25 to 45 who had recovered from COVID-19.

DNA sequence: TGTGCCAGTACCGCCTGGGGCCTCACCTCTGGGGCCAACGTCCTGACTTTC. Translated, it reads CASTAWGLTSGANVLTF. The rearrangement joined TRBV19 to TRBJ2-6, and the D gene may be TRBD1, 5 bases matching. CDR1 and CDR2 were assigned from the germline V gene (reference sequence) as LNHDA and SQIVND. V is pared back by 7 bases and J by 0 bases, with 16 bases lying between the germline termini. The CDR3, from cysteine to phenylalanine, totals 17 residues. The kept DNA is CDR3 alone, 51 bases in frame from the first base.